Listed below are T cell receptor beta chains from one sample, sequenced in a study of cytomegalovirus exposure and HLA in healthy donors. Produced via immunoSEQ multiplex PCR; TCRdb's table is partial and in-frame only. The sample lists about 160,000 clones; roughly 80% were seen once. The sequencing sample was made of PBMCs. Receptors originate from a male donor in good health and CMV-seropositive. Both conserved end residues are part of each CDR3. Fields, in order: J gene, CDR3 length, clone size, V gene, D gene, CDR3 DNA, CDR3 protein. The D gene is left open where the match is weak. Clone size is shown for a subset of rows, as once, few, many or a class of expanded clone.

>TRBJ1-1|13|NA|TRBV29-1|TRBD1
TGCAGCGTTGAAAGGACAGGGGCCACTGAAGCTTTCTTT
CSVERTGATEAFF
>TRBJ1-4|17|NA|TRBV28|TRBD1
TGTGCCAGCAGTTTAGACAGGGGGCGACCCATTAATGAAAAACTGTTTTTT
CASSLDRGRPINEKLFF
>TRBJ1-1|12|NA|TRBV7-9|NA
TGTTCCAGCAGCACAGAGGGGGCTGAAGCTTTCTTT
CSSSTEGAEAFF
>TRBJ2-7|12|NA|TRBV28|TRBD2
TGTGTTAGCGGGAGGGCCATCGACGAGCAGTACTTC
CVSGRAIDEQYF
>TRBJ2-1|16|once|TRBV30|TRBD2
TGTGCCTGGAGGTATAGCGGGAGGACCCCCTACAATGAGCAGTTCTTC
CAWRYSGRTPYNEQFF
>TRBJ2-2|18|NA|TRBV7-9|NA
TGTGCCGCGCAAGAGAGGGAGGACGGGAGAAGGTTCACCGGGGAGCTGTTTTTT
CAAQEREDGRRFTGELFF
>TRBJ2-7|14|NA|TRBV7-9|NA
TGTGCCAGCAGCCCCAGGGGCGTTTCCTACGAGCAGTACTTC
CASSPRGVSYEQYF
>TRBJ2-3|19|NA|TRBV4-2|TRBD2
TGTGCCAGCAGCCAACTTCCCTCCCAGCGGGAGAGAGAAGGAGATACGCAGTATTTT
CASSQLPSQREREGDTQYF
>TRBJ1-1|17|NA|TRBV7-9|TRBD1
TGTGCCAGCAGCGCCCCTTCAGGGGGCGGCATGAACACTGAAGCTTTCTTT
CASSAPSGGGMNTEAFF
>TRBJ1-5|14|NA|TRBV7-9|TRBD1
TGTGCCAGCAGTCCCCAGGGGGTGAATCAGCCCCAGCATTTT
CASSPQGVNQPQHF
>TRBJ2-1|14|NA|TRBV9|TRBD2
TGTGCCAGCAAGGCGGGAGCGGGTTACAATGAGCAGTTCTTC
CASKAGAGYNEQFF
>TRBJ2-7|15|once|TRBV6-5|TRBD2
TGTGCCAGCAGCCCGAGCGGGAGAGGGGTCTACGAGCAGTACTTC
CASSPSGRGVYEQYF
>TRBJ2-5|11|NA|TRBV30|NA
TGTGCCTGGACTTTCCAAGAGACCCAGTACTTC
CAWTFQETQYF
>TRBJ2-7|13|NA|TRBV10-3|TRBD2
TGTGCCATCATGGACGGGAGGGCCAACGAGCAGTACTTC
CAIMDGRANEQYF
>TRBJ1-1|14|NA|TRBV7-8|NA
TGTGCCAGCAGCCCTTGGGCAGGGAACACTGAAGCTTTCTTT
CASSPWAGNTEAFF